A single sample is the source of the 5 T cell receptor beta chains below, sequenced in a study of blood T cell repertoires in COVID-19. Assay: immunoSEQ multiplex PCR; the TCRdb copy retains only in-frame clones and omits some. The profile shows roughly 330,000 clones, around 83% of them singletons. Material: peripheral blood. The receptors come from a woman in her 50s with acute or convalescent COVID-19.

The V and J genes are TRBV2 and TRBJ2-2; D is undetermined. The CDR3 is 11 amino acids. The germline gives CDR1 SNHLY, CDR2 FYNNEI. Trimming stripped 5 bases from V and 8 bases from J, with 6 bases between. The CDR3 coding sequence is TGTGCCAGCAGTTACCAGGGGGAGCTGTTTTTT. Its translation is CASSYQGELFF.

This rearrangement joins TRBV7-2 to TRBJ2-7, with D possibly being TRBD1 (6 bases). The CDR3 length is 13 residues. The V and J ends lost 6 bases and 6 bases respectively, with 15 bases between them. CDR1 is SGHTA, CDR2 FQGNSA, per germline. The CDR3 sequence: CASRDTGSSEQYF. The CDR3 DNA reads TGTGCCAGCAGGGACACAGGGAGTTCCGAGCAGTACTTC.

This clone showed up just a few times. The chain carries TRBV10-1 and TRBJ2-3, with D perhaps TRBD2 (7 bases). CDR1 is WNHNN, CDR2 SYGVQD, per germline (reference sequence). Trimming took off 5 bases at V and 1 base at J, with 13 bases between the two ends. This CDR3 region has 15 residues. In DNA form, the CDR3 reads TGCGCCAGCAGTCCGGGGGGCGCAGGCACAGATACGCAGTATTTT. As protein: CASSPGGAGTDTQYF.

This clone was picked up one time. The V call is TRBV5-1, the J call TRBJ2-1; 11 nucleotides agree with TRBD2. The CDR3 is 14 residues long. Germline trimming cut 2 bases from V and 6 bases from J; bases unmatched to any gene: 1. CDR1 and CDR2 (germline): SGHRS, YFSETQ. CDR3: CASSLGTSGNEQFF. Here the CDR3 DNA reads TGCGCCAGCAGCTTAGGGACTAGCGGCAATGAGCAGTTCTTC. The full variable domain, completed using reference TRBV5-1 and TRBJ2-1, is KAGVTQTPRYLIKTRGQQVTLSCSPISGHRSVSWYQQTPGQGLQFLFEYFSETQRNKGNFPGRFSGRQFSNSRSEMNVSTLELGDSALYLCASSLGTSGNEQFFGPGTRLTVL.

The chain links TRBV5-1 to TRBJ1-2; no firm D call. V lost 3 bases, J lost 4 bases, and 16 bases lay in between. This CDR3 spans 15 amino acids. The germline gives CDR1 SGHRS, CDR2 YFSETQ. As DNA, the CDR3 is TGCGCCAGCAGCTCCGGAGAGGCGGGCCTCTATGGCTACACCTTC. Its protein is CASSSGEAGLYGYTF.